These 26 T cell receptor beta chains share one sample of origin, sequenced in a study of response to subunit inactivated influenza vaccine (dated by TCRdb to the late 2010s). To prepare the library, RT-PCR was applied. Sequenced on an Illumina HiSeq 2500. The public reads were quality trimmed at Q25 with fastp and then assembled into clones with MiXCR by TCRdb, keeping productive beta chains. Rows are unified per CDR3 protein, each entry keeping the most common DNA and genes. The sample table holds about 540,000 distinct CDR3 sequences, of which roughly a quarter were seen once. The ten largest clones take up 2.5% to 3.5% of the sample. The same data also contributed to another study, on T cells expressing NK-cell markers. Per the second study: TCR beta cDNA libraries were made by 5'RACE template switching that added a universal primer site and unique molecular identifiers.

Sequenced material: CD4+ T cells sorted from PBMCs, taken 12 days after vaccination. These receptors all stem from a man aged 50-60 years who received an inactivated influenza vaccine. Donor details come from another sample of the same person, matched by shared clones.

There are many counts of this clonotype. V usage is TRBV6-2 or TRBV6-3 and J usage is TRBJ2-7, with 8 bases identical to TRBD2. The CDR3 runs to 19 residues. The V gene's germline CDR1 is MNHEY and CDR2 SVGEGT. J gave up 2 bases and V 7 bases, and 22 bases lay outside the gene matches. In DNA form, the CDR3 reads TGTGCCAGCACTGGGTGGACGAGAAGAAGCGGGAGAGGCACCTACGAGCAGTACTTC. It is translated as CASTGWTRRSGRGTYEQYF.

V gene TRBV12-3 or TRBV12-4 combines with J gene TRBJ2-3; D is possibly TRBD1 or TRBD2 (5 bases each). The V end was cut by 3 bases, the J end by 4 bases, with 11 bases between. This CDR3 has 14 amino acids. The CDR3 bases are TGTGCCAGCAGTTTTCCAGGGACCCCAGATACGCAGTATTTT. Its translation is CASSFPGTPDTQYF.

The chain joins TRBV12-3 or TRBV12-4 to TRBJ2-3; 8 bases are a match to TRBD2. CDR3 length: 16 amino acids. V shed 2 bases, J shed 4 bases, and the junction held 8 bases outside the gene matches. The CDR3 region has the DNA TGTGCCAGCAGTTTACTCCCTAGCGGGCGGCCAGATACGCAGTATTTT. Translating gives CASSLLPSGRPDTQYF.

This clonotype was seen ten or more times. The J gene is TRBJ1-3, the V gene TRBV5-1; D unclear. Looked up from germline, CDR1 is SGHRS and CDR2 is YFSETQ. CDR3 length: 15 residues. The V end was cut by 3 bases, the J end by 2 bases, with 12 bases between. DNA of the CDR3: TGCGCCAGCAGCTGGTGGGGTAATCCTGGAAACACCATATATTTT. Encoded protein: CASSWWGNPGNTIYF.

The chain joins TRBV29-1 to TRBJ2-3, with a possible D match to TRBD2 (6 bases). The CDR3 is made up of 14 amino acids. V lost 1 base and J 6 bases, leaving 14 bases between the germline ends. Germline lookup yields CDR1 SQVTM and CDR2 ANQGSEA. DNA of the CDR3: TGCAGCGTTGAAGTCGCGACACGGGGGGATACGCAGTATTTT. The encoded protein is CSVEVATRGDTQYF.

The J gene is TRBJ2-1, the V gene TRBV29-1; 7 bases line up with TRBD2. The length of the CDR3 is 15 residues. The germline V gene encodes CDR1 SQVTM and CDR2 ANQGSEA. With 0 bases clipped from V and 3 bases from J, the junction kept 5 bases outside the gene matches. The CDR3, as DNA: TGCAGCGTTGAAGATTCATCTAGCGGCTACAATGAGCAGTTCTTC. Encoded protein: CSVEDSSSGYNEQFF.

This clonotype was detected only a few times. The V call is TRBV7-2, the J call TRBJ1-4, with D perhaps matching TRBD1 (6 bases). The CDR3 is 13 residues long. V was clipped by 5 bases and J by 7 bases, with 11 bases between them. Germline CDR1 SGHTA, CDR2 FQGNSA. The CDR3 sequence is CASSPTQGEKLFF. The CDR3 nucleotides read TGTGCCAGCAGCCCAACACAGGGTGAAAAACTGTTTTTT.

The CDR3 region is CASSRASTVNSPLHF. In DNA form, the CDR3 reads TGTGCCAGCAGTCGAGCCTCGACAGTTAATTCACCCCTCCACTTT. V and J are TRBV28 and TRBJ1-6; maybe TRBD1 (5 bases). This CDR3 has 15 residues. The V gene's germline CDR1 is MDHEN and CDR2 SYDVKM. V shed 5 bases and J shed 6 bases, with 14 bases lying between them.

The chain uses TRBV4-3 and TRBJ2-1, with D perhaps matching TRBD1 (5 bases). CDR3 length: 13 residues. The V end was cut by 0 bases, the J end by 8 bases, with 8 bases between. Per the germline V gene, CDR1 is LGHNA and CDR2 is YSLEER. The CDR3, as DNA: TGCGCCAGCAGCCAAGACAGGGCACATGAGCAGTTCTTC. Amino acid sequence: CASSQDRAHEQFF.

This rearrangement joins TRBV24-1 to TRBJ1-1; 7 positions agree with TRBD1. The CDR3 is 14 residues long. Per germline, CDR1 KGHDR and CDR2 SFDVKD. V lost 7 bases and J lost 3; bases outside the gene matches: 7. DNA of the CDR3: TGTGCCACCAGGGGGAGGGGGCAAGACACTGAAGCTTTCTTT. Amino acid sequence: CATRGRGQDTEAFF.

V gene TRBV20-1 combines with J gene TRBJ2-5; TRBD2 matches 7 bases. With 2 bases clipped from V and 4 bases from J, the junction kept 7 bases outside the gene matches. Germline CDR1 DFQATT, CDR2 SNEGSKA (reference sequence). The CDR3 loop spans 14 amino acids. CDR3 region: CSARSRSGGETQYF. CDR3 coding DNA: TGCAGTGCTAGAAGCAGGTCGGGAGGAGAGACCCAGTACTTC.

The J gene is TRBJ2-3, the V gene TRBV5-1; 9 bases map to TRBD1. CDR3 length: 16 residues. Germline CDR1 SGHRS, CDR2 YFSETQ. V lost 0 bases to trimming and J lost 4 bases; unmatched junction nucleotides: 6. This chain's CDR3 is CASSLGTGVLPDTQYF. CDR3 nucleotides: TGCGCCAGCAGCTTGGGGACAGGGGTTTTGCCAGATACGCAGTATTTT.

CDR3 region: CASSQVGAQGEKLFF. The DNA of the CDR3 is TGCGCCAGCAGCCAAGTGGGAGCCCAAGGAGAAAAACTGTTTTTT. J is TRBJ1-4 and V is TRBV4-3; no definite D call. Between the trimmed V and J ends, which lost 1 base and 8 bases, there was a span of 14 bases. Germline CDR1 is LGHNA and CDR2 is YSLEER. The CDR3 is 15 amino acids.

V gene TRBV5-1 combines with J gene TRBJ1-1, with TRBD1 matching over 8 bases. The V gene end was trimmed by 2 bases and the J gene end by 5 bases; junction bases not matched to a gene: 8. There are 15 residues in the CDR3. In germline, CDR1 is SGHRS, CDR2 YFSETQ. The CDR3 nucleotides read TGCGCCAGCAGCTTCCTGGGACAGGTAGGGACTGAAGCTTTCTTT. It codes for CASSFLGQVGTEAFF. Looking up the rest from reference TRBV5-1 and TRBJ1-1 gives the full variable domain: KAGVTQTPRYLIKTRGQQVTLSCSPISGHRSVSWYQQTPGQGLQFLFEYFSETQRNKGNFPGRFSGRQFSNSRSEMNVSTLELGDSALYLCASSFLGQVGTEAFFGQGTRLTVV.

The chain employs TRBV29-1 and TRBJ2-7; 13 bases align to TRBD2. Unmatched junction bases numbered 16, after V lost 6 bases and J lost 5 bases. Germline CDR1 and CDR2: SQVTM and ANQGSEA. The CDR3 loop spans 17 amino acids. CDR3 loop: CSVLGLAGEVPEDEQYF. The DNA for the CDR3 is TGCAGCGTACTCGGACTAGCGGGAGAGGTTCCCGAGGACGAGCAGTACTTC.

The table lists this clonotype with a few counts. The CDR3 region is CSVEVFQTQYF. CDR3 DNA sequence: TGCAGCGTTGAAGTCTTCCAGACCCAGTACTTC. The chain employs TRBV29-1 and TRBJ2-5; D is undetermined. The CDR3 is 11 amino acids. V was clipped by 1 base and J by 6 bases, with 6 bases between them. Germline-derived CDR1 and CDR2 are SQVTM and ANQGSEA.

This clonotype has a handful of counts. The gene calls are TRBV5-1 and TRBJ2-3, with D possibly matching TRBD2 (5 bases). The CDR3 has 14 residues. Germline V gives CDR1 SGHRS, CDR2 YFSETQ. The ends were cut back, 3 bases at V and 6 bases at J, with 14 bases in the middle. The CDR3 DNA is TGCGCCAGCAGCTCCATCGGTCGCGGGGATACGCAGTATTTT. This encodes CASSSIGRGDTQYF. The variable domain in full, with the rest retrieved from reference TRBV5-1 and TRBJ2-3, is KAGVTQTPRYLIKTRGQQVTLSCSPISGHRSVSWYQQTPGQGLQFLFEYFSETQRNKGNFPGRFSGRQFSNSRSEMNVSTLELGDSALYLCASSSIGRGDTQYFGPGTRLTVL.

The chain employs TRBV5-4 and TRBJ2-1; weak D call: TRBD1 (6 bases). This CDR3 has 16 residues. V was clipped by 3 bases and J by 5 bases, with 18 bases between them. CDR1 is SGHNT and CDR2 is YYREEE in the germline V gene (reference sequence). CDR3 residues: CASSSPRGSINNEQFF. The CDR3 coding sequence is TGTGCCAGCAGCTCCCCCAGGGGCTCCATAAACAATGAGCAGTTCTTC.

V usage is TRBV7-7 and J usage is TRBJ2-1; 9 nucleotides align to TRBD2. The CDR3 spans 14 residues. The junction had 4 bases not matched to a gene; V was cut back by 5 bases and J by 5 bases. Looked up from germline, CDR1 is SSHAT and CDR2 is FNYEAQ (reference sequence). CDR3 amino acids: CASSLSGRNNEQFF. The CDR3 DNA is TGTGCCAGCAGCCTTAGCGGGAGAAACAATGAGCAGTTCTTC.

The chain combines TRBV6-1 with TRBJ2-6; D is perhaps TRBD2 (6 bases). V shed 6 bases and J shed 2 bases, with 17 bases lying between them. This CDR3 has 17 amino acids. Germline assignment: CDR1 MNHNS and CDR2 SASEGT. CDR3 nucleotides: TGTGCCAGCAGGAGAGGAGGGATAGTGGCTGGGGCCAACGTCCTGACTTTC. Protein: CASRRGGIVAGANVLTF.

This clonotype has more than one count but fewer than ten. The chain uses TRBV19 and TRBJ1-5; tentative D call: TRBD1 (6 bases). Germline V gene data show CDR1 as LNHDA and CDR2 as SQIVND (reference sequence). The CDR3 totals 14 residues. Trimming removed 4 bases at V and 5 bases at J, with 12 bases between. CDR3 amino acids: CASSSIQGHQPQHF. CDR3 coding DNA: TGTGCCAGTAGTAGCATCCAGGGGCATCAGCCCCAGCATTTT.

The rearrangement joins TRBV6-1 to TRBJ2-7, with TRBD2 as a possible D gene (6 bases). V was cut by 3 bases and J by 1 base, with 10 bases left in between. This CDR3 is 14 amino acids long. Germline CDR1 MNHNS, CDR2 SASEGT. The CDR3, as DNA: TGTGCCAGCAGTGAGGCGGGAAAGTCCTACGAGCAGTACTTC. Encoded protein: CASSEAGKSYEQYF.

The V gene is TRBV10-3, the J gene TRBJ2-5; 7 bases agree with TRBD1. After removal of 8 bases from V and 2 bases from J, the junction contained 8 bases not matched to a gene. Germline CDR1 ENHRY, CDR2 SYGVKD. This CDR3 is built from 14 residues. The CDR3 nucleotides read TGTGCCATCGGCCGGTGGACAGGACAAGAGACCCAGTACTTC. Translated, it gives CAIGRWTGQETQYF.

The CDR3 DNA follows: TGTGCCAGCCTCGACAGAGCAAATCAGCCCCAGCATTTT. Amino acids: CASLDRANQPQHF. The chain is built from TRBV6-2 or TRBV6-3 and TRBJ1-5; tentative D call: TRBD1 (5 bases). Trimming left V 8 bases short and J 4 bases short, with 12 bases between. The CDR3 covers 13 residues. Germline V gives CDR1 MNHEY, CDR2 SVGEGT.

This clonotype was counted only a few times. This chain joins TRBV20-1 and TRBJ2-3, with TRBD2 as a possible D gene (6 bases). Per the germline V gene, CDR1 is DFQATT and CDR2 is SNEGSKA (reference sequence). The CDR3 has 14 residues. V was shortened by 2 bases and J by 2 bases, with 11 bases between the two germline ends. The CDR3, as DNA: TGCAGTGCTAGACGGCGGGACCACACAGATACGCAGTATTTT. It yields the protein CSARRRDHTDTQYF.

This clonotype was counted only a few times. The chain recombines TRBV12-3 or TRBV12-4 with TRBJ2-1, with 9 bases that match TRBD2. CDR3 length equals 18 residues. Trimming at V came to 0 bases and at J to 0 bases, leaving 6 bases not matched to a gene. In nucleotides, the CDR3 is TGTGCCAGCAGTTTAGCGCCAACTAGCGGGCGCTCCTACAATGAGCAGTTCTTC. Translated: CASSLAPTSGRSYNEQFF.